This T cell receptor (beta chain) was documented in a study of graft-versus-host responses after intestinal transplantation. Turning to this clone: Its target is unknown.

Only in-frame clones appear in the TCRdb table, and some are missing; sequencing was by immunoSEQ multiplex PCR. The table records 85,000 to 90,000 clones, under 85% of them present only once. Germline CDR1 is SGDLS and CDR2 is YYNGEE. The CDR3 consists of 15 residues. With 0 bases clipped from V and 11 bases from J, the junction kept 8 bases outside the gene matches. The receptor comes from a human donor who received an intestinal transplant. The V and J genes are TRBV9 and TRBJ2-2; the match to TRBD2 covers 9 bases. This sample comprised unstimulated CD8+ T cells sorted from spleen or lymph node cells, obtained before intestinal transplant. CDR3 region: CASSVGGGRVDELFF. DNA for the CDR3: TGTGCCAGCAGCGTAGGTGGCGGGAGGGTTGATGAGCTGTTTTTT. Combining the CDR3 with reference TRBV9 and TRBJ2-2 gives the whole variable domain DSGVTQTPKHLITATGQRVTLRCSPRSGDLSVYWYQQSLDQGLQFLIQYYNGEERAKGNILERFSAQQFPDLHSELNLSSLELGDSALYFCASSVGGGRVDELFFGEGSRLTVL.